This T cell receptor beta chain originates from a study of blood T cell repertoires in COVID-19. Study context: T cells, B-cell-depleted T cells, or PBMCs provided the cDNA or gDNA that served as material.

Generated by immunoSEQ multiplex PCR, the TCRdb table keeps only in-frame clones and is missing some. The profile shows approximately 240,000 clones, approximately 90% of them singletons. Material: peripheral blood. The TCR comes from a woman aged 40-49 years who had recovered from COVID-19.

The CDR3 loop reads CASSVGVRRETQYF. The DNA for the CDR3 is TGTGCCAGCAGCGTAGGAGTCCGGAGGGAGACCCAGTACTTC. The chain has TRBV9 and TRBJ2-5, with D possibly TRBD2 on 5 matching bases. This CDR3 is built from 14 residues. Germline CDR1 reads SGDLS; CDR2 reads YYNGEE. Between the trimmed V and J ends, which lost 0 bases and 5 bases, there was a span of 11 bases.